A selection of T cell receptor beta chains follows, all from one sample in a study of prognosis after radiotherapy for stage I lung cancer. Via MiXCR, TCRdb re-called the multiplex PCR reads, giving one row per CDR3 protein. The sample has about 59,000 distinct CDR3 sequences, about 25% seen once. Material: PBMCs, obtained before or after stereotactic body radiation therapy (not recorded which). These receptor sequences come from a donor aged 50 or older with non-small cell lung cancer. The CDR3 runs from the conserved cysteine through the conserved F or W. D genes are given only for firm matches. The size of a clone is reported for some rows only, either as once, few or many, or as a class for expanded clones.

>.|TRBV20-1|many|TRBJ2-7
CSARDHESYEQYF
TGCAGTGCTAGAGATCACGAGAGCTACGAGCAGTACTTC
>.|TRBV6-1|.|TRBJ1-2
CASSGGAGVGGYTF
TGTGCCAGCAGTGGGGGAGCGGGGGTAGGCGGCTACACCTTC
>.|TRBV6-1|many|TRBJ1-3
CASSQILTGTSGNTIYF
TGTGCCAGCAGTCAGATTCTCACAGGGACCTCTGGAAACACCATATATTTT
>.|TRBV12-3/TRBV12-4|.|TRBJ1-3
CASSFLRTVGSGNTIYF
TGTGCCAGCAGTTTTCTCAGGACAGTGGGCAGTGGAAACACCATATATTTT
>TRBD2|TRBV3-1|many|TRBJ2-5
CASSSTSGGAQETQYF
TGTGCCAGCAGCTCGACTAGCGGGGGGGCCCAAGAGACCCAGTACTTC
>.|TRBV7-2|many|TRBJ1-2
CASSLGRGGYGYTF
TGTGCCAGCAGCTTAGGCAGGGGAGGCTATGGCTACACCTTC
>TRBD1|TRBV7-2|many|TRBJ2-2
CASSWTGLRGGELFF
TGTGCCAGCAGCTGGACAGGCCTCCGGGGCGGGGAGCTGTTTTTT
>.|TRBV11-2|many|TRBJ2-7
CASSSRRTLTYEQYF
TGTGCCAGCAGCTCGAGAAGGACGCTAACCTACGAGCAGTACTTC
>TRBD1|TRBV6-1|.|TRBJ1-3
CASSRSGRGTRDSLNTIYF
TGTGCCAGCAGCCGATCAGGAAGGGGTACGCGGGACAGCTTAAACACCATATATTTT
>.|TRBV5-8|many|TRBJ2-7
CASSPPNSYEQYF
TGTGCCAGCAGTCCGCCCAACTCCTACGAGCAGTACTTC
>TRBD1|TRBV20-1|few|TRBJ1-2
CSARVDRYYGYTF
TGCAGTGCTAGGGTGGACAGGTATTATGGCTACACCTTC
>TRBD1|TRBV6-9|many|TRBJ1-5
CASSYGTATHSNQPQHF
TGTGCCAGCAGTTATGGGACAGCAACTCATAGCAATCAGCCCCAGCATTTT
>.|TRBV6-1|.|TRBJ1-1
CVCSQTSWTEAFF
TGTGTCTGCAGCCAGACATCATGGACTGAAGCTTTCTTT
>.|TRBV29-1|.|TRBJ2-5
CSYARGEGETQYF
TGCAGCTACGCACGAGGGGAAGGGGAGACCCAGTACTTC
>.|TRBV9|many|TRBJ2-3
CASSVEAQDTQYF
TGTGCCAGCAGCGTAGAGGCCCAGGATACGCAGTATTTT
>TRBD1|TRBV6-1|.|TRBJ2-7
CVIRDRDYEQYF
TGTGTCATCAGGGACAGGGACTACGAGCAGTACTTC
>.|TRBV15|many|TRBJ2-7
CATSRDLVQGYEQYF
TGTGCCACCAGCAGAGATTTGGTGCAGGGCTACGAGCAGTACTTC
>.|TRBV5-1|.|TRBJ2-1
CASSSNSGGAGGGNEQFF
TGCGCCAGCAGCTCGAACTCAGGGGGCGCGGGGGGCGGGAATGAGCAGTTCTTC
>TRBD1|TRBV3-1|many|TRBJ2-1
CASSPGQASSYNEQFF
TGTGCCAGCAGCCCCGGACAGGCCAGCTCCTACAATGAGCAGTTCTTC
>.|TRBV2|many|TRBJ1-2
CASSVEGGYGYTF
TGTGCCAGCAGTGTTGAGGGTGGCTATGGCTACACCTTC
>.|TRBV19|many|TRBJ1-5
CASSIGPFGSQPQHF
TGTGCCAGTAGTATAGGCCCGTTCGGCTCTCAGCCCCAGCATTTT
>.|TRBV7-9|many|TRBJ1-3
CASSDKWSGNTIYF
TGTGCCAGCAGCGACAAATGGTCTGGAAACACCATATATTTT